The rows below give T cell receptor beta chains drawn from one sample of a study of T cell responses to AZD1222 COVID-19 vaccine. Here immunoSEQ multiplex PCR was the method, and the copy in TCRdb shows in-frame clones only, minus some. Of under 150,000 clones in the sample, roughly 90% were seen once. The specimen comprised peripheral blood, sampled 28 days after the second AZD1222 dose. All receptors derive from an adult who received the AZD1222 COVID-19 vaccine. Both conserved end residues are part of each CDR3. Fields, in order: J gene, V gene, D gene, clone size, CDR3 DNA, CDR3 protein. D genes are given only for firm matches. Clone size appears in some rows only: once, few, many, or a class for an expanded clone.

>TRBJ2-4|TRBV2|TRBD1|NA
TGTGCCAGCAGAACCCAGGGGGTCAACATTCAGTACTTC
CASRTQGVNIQYF
>TRBJ2-7|TRBV27|NA|few
TGTGCCAGCAGTTTTGGGATTCCTGTGTACGAGCAGTACTTC
CASSFGIPVYEQYF
>TRBJ1-4|TRBV5-1|NA|NA
TGCGCCAGCAGCTCCGGGACCTCAGTCGTCACTAATGAAAAACTGTTTTTT
CASSSGTSVVTNEKLFF
>TRBJ1-3|TRBV9|NA|NA
TGTGCCAGCAGCGTAGCTCAGTCGAGCTCTGGAAACACCATATATTTT
CASSVAQSSSGNTIYF
>TRBJ1-1|TRBV27|TRBD1|NA
TGTGCCAGCAGTTTCGACAGGGTGGCCACTGAAGCTTTCTTT
CASSFDRVATEAFF
>TRBJ2-7|TRBV7-2|TRBD2|NA
TGTGCCAGCAGCTTAGCAGCGGGAGCAAATTCCTACGAGCAGTACTTC
CASSLAAGANSYEQYF
>TRBJ1-2|TRBV5-8|NA|few
TGTGCCAGCAGCTTGGGGGAACAAAGTTCATCGGGTGGCTACACCTTC
CASSLGEQSSSGGYTF
>TRBJ2-2|TRBV5-4|NA|NA
TGTGCCAGCAGCTCCGTGGGCTCTGCGAACACCGGGGAGCTGTTTTTT
CASSSVGSANTGELFF
>TRBJ1-2|TRBV11-2|TRBD1|few
TGTGCCAGCAGCCCACGGACAGGGGGCGAATCTCGATATGGCTACACCTTC
CASSPRTGGESRYGYTF
>TRBJ1-2|TRBV7-9|NA|NA
TGTGCCAGCAGCTTCACCCCCTATGGCTACACCTTC
CASSFTPYGYTF
>TRBJ1-1|TRBV9|NA|NA
TGTGCCAGCAGCGTAGAGGGCCAGACGAACACTGAAGCTTTCTTT
CASSVEGQTNTEAFF
>TRBJ1-1|TRBV11-2|NA|once
TGTGCCAGCAGCAAGGGAGGTCCCACTGAAGCTTTCTTT
CASSKGGPTEAFF
>TRBJ1-2|TRBV28|TRBD1|NA
TGTGCCAGCAGTCCCCTTCGGACAGGTCGCTACACCTTC
CASSPLRTGRYTF
>TRBJ2-5|TRBV6-1|TRBD1|once
TGTGCCAGCAGTGAAGGTAGCAGGGGGGAGACCCAGTACTTC
CASSEGSRGETQYF
>TRBJ1-5|TRBV7-2|TRBD1|NA
TGTGCCAGCAGCACAAACAGGGGGATGGGCAATCAGCCCCAGCATTTT
CASSTNRGMGNQPQHF